This is a list of T cell receptor beta chains from one sample in a study of Graves' ophthalmopathy and Graves' hyperthyroidism. TCRdb itself ran the multiplex PCR reads through MiXCR, one entry per CDR3 protein. Here the sample spans 200,000 to 250,000 distinct CDR3 sequences, about 47% being singletons. The specimen was peripheral blood. The receptors were gathered from an adult man with Graves' ophthalmopathy. CDR3s include the opening cysteine and the closing phenylalanine or tryptophan. The D gene is left open where the match is weak. Clone sizes are given selectively: once, few, many, or a class where the clone is expanded.

DNA: TGCAGTGCTAGAAACCCCTTGGGGGGAGTGTCTGAAGCTTTCTTT
CDR3: CSARNPLGGVSEAFF
size: NA
J: TRBJ1-1
D: NA
V: TRBV20-1

DNA: TGTGCCACCAGTGATTCCCGGACTAGCGGGCAAGAGACCCAGTACTTC
CDR3: CATSDSRTSGQETQYF
size: NA
J: TRBJ2-5
D: TRBD2
V: TRBV24-1

DNA: TGCGCCAGCAGCCCCCGGACTCCGGGGCTGAGTGAAAAACTGTTTTTT
CDR3: CASSPRTPGLSEKLFF
size: few
J: TRBJ1-4
D: NA
V: TRBV5-1

DNA: TGTGCCAGCAGTGTAGGGACAGACTATGGCTACACCTTC
CDR3: CASSVGTDYGYTF
size: NA
J: TRBJ1-2
D: TRBD1
V: TRBV12-3/TRBV12-4

DNA: TGTGCCAGCAGCTTACGGGACAGGGGAACCTCACCCCTCCACTTT
CDR3: CASSLRDRGTSPLHF
size: few
J: TRBJ1-6
D: TRBD1
V: TRBV7-9

DNA: TGTAGCGTTCTCCAGGGGCGGGGAGCTTTCTTT
CDR3: CSVLQGRGAFF
size: NA
J: TRBJ1-1
D: NA
V: TRBV29-1

DNA: TGCAGCGCTTCAGGGGCCCCCTCGGGAGAAGCTTTCTTT
CDR3: CSASGAPSGEAFF
size: few
J: TRBJ1-1
D: NA
V: TRBV29-1

DNA: TGTGCCAGCCGGGACAGGCGCTATGGGAACACTGAAGCTTTCTTT
CDR3: CASRDRRYGNTEAFF
size: NA
J: TRBJ1-1
D: TRBD1
V: TRBV2

DNA: TGTGCCAGCAGCCTAAGACCGTACTCTGGAAACACCATATATTTT
CDR3: CASSLRPYSGNTIYF
size: NA
J: TRBJ1-3
D: NA
V: TRBV6-1

DNA: TGTGCCACCTGGGACAGGGGCTTTAATCAGCCCCAGCATTTT
CDR3: CATWDRGFNQPQHF
size: many
J: TRBJ1-5
D: TRBD1
V: TRBV10-3

DNA: TGTGCCAGCAGTTGGAGGGGCCAGAACACTGAAGCTTTCTTT
CDR3: CASSWRGQNTEAFF
size: few
J: TRBJ1-1
D: NA
V: TRBV12-3/TRBV12-4

DNA: TGTGCCAGCAGCTTAAGTGGGCGGATGGGCACCGGGGAGCTGTTTTTT
CDR3: CASSLSGRMGTGELFF
size: few
J: TRBJ2-2
D: NA
V: TRBV7-9

DNA: TGCAGTGCTGCCAACTACGAGCAGTACTTC
CDR3: CSAANYEQYF
size: few
J: TRBJ2-7
D: NA
V: TRBV20-1

DNA: TGTGCCGGTGGACAGGGAGACTCGTGGGGGGAGACCCAGTACTTC
CDR3: CAGGQGDSWGETQYF
size: many
J: TRBJ2-5
D: TRBD1
V: TRBV7-9

DNA: TGTGCCAGCAGCGAGACGGCAGCGGGAGGGATAAGCTCCTACAATGAGCAGTTCTTC
CDR3: CASSETAAGGISSYNEQFF
size: few
J: TRBJ2-1
D: TRBD2
V: TRBV7-6

DNA: TGCGCCAGCAGCTTGGAATCGGCAGGGTTGTCACCCCTCCACTTT
CDR3: CASSLESAGLSPLHF
size: many
J: TRBJ1-6
D: NA
V: TRBV5-1

DNA: TGTGCCAGCAGCCTCAGAGGCAGGGGCGCTGGGGCCAACGTCCTGACTTTC
CDR3: CASSLRGRGAGANVLTF
size: NA
J: TRBJ2-6
D: NA
V: TRBV7-2

DNA: TGTGCCAGCAGTTTAAGCCCGGGACAGGGAGACACCTTC
CDR3: CASSLSPGQGDTF
size: few
J: TRBJ1-2
D: TRBD1
V: TRBV12-3/TRBV12-4

DNA: TGTGCCAGCAGTAAGGACAGGGGGAACACTGAAGCTTTCTTT
CDR3: CASSKDRGNTEAFF
size: NA
J: TRBJ1-1
D: TRBD1
V: TRBV27

DNA: TGCGCCAGCAGCTTGGGTTCGGAAACCCACTCCTACGAGCAGTACTTC
CDR3: CASSLGSETHSYEQYF
size: few
J: TRBJ2-7
D: NA
V: TRBV9

DNA: TGTGCCATCAGTGAGTCGATGTCCTCTGGAAACACCATATATTTT
CDR3: CAISESMSSGNTIYF
size: NA
J: TRBJ1-3
D: NA
V: TRBV10-3

DNA: TGTGCCAGCAGCCCCTGGGAAGAGTATGGCTACACCTTC
CDR3: CASSPWEEYGYTF
size: many
J: TRBJ1-2
D: NA
V: TRBV7-2

DNA: TGTGCCACCAGCAGAGGACTAGCGGGGGCTCAAGAGACCCAGTACTTC
CDR3: CATSRGLAGAQETQYF
size: NA
J: TRBJ2-5
D: TRBD2
V: TRBV15

DNA: TGTGCCAGCAGAGGACTCTACGAGCGGTGCTTC
CDR3: CASRGLYERCF
size: NA
J: TRBJ2-7
D: NA
V: TRBV2

DNA: TGTGCCAGCAGTCTTCCCGGGACAGGGGGGGAGACCCAGTACTTC
CDR3: CASSLPGTGGETQYF
size: few
J: TRBJ2-5
D: TRBD1
V: TRBV7-9

DNA: TGCAGTGCACAAGAGGGTCGGCTAGCGGGGCACTACGAGCAGTACTTC
CDR3: CSAQEGRLAGHYEQYF
size: NA
J: TRBJ2-7
D: TRBD2
V: TRBV20-1

DNA: TGTGCCAGCACGTCCGGGCAGGGGGTAGACTATGGCTACACCTTC
CDR3: CASTSGQGVDYGYTF
size: few
J: TRBJ1-2
D: TRBD1
V: TRBV2

DNA: TGTGCCATCAGTGGGTTCTACGAGCAGTACTTC
CDR3: CAISGFYEQYF
size: once
J: TRBJ2-7
D: NA
V: TRBV10-3

DNA: TGTGCCAGCAGTTACTCAGGAGGCGGTGGCTACACCTTC
CDR3: CASSYSGGGGYTF
size: NA
J: TRBJ1-2
D: NA
V: TRBV6-6

DNA: TGTGCCACCAGTACAGACGGCAATCAGCCCCAGCATTTT
CDR3: CATSTDGNQPQHF
size: many
J: TRBJ1-5
D: NA
V: TRBV24-1

DNA: TGCAGCGTTGTGAGTTCCGACAGGACTTTTTTGGATGGCTACACCTTC
CDR3: CSVVSSDRTFLDGYTF
size: NA
J: TRBJ1-2
D: NA
V: TRBV29-1

DNA: TGTGCCAGCAGACCAGCCGGGACACTCGGTAACTATGGCTACACCTTC
CDR3: CASRPAGTLGNYGYTF
size: NA
J: TRBJ1-2
D: NA
V: TRBV5-6

DNA: TGTGCCAGTAGTATCACGCGAGGCTCTGGAAACACTGAAGCTTTCTTT
CDR3: CASSITRGSGNTEAFF
size: NA
J: TRBJ1-1
D: NA
V: TRBV19

DNA: TGTGCCAGCAGCGGACAGACACCTGAAGCTTTCTTT
CDR3: CASSGQTPEAFF
size: NA
J: TRBJ1-1
D: NA
V: TRBV2

DNA: TGTGCCAGCAGTTTAGCGCGGGGAGTCTACAATGAGCAGTTCTTC
CDR3: CASSLARGVYNEQFF
size: once
J: TRBJ2-1
D: NA
V: TRBV12-3/TRBV12-4

DNA: TGTGCCAGCAGTCAGTCACCAGGGCTGGGGGACACTGAAGCTTTCTTT
CDR3: CASSQSPGLGDTEAFF
size: few
J: TRBJ1-1
D: NA
V: TRBV12-3/TRBV12-4

DNA: TGTGCCATCAGTGACCTTTCGAGCTCTGGAAACACCATATATTTT
CDR3: CAISDLSSSGNTIYF
size: once
J: TRBJ1-3
D: NA
V: TRBV10-3

DNA: TGCGCCAGCAGCTTTCAGGGGGCAGGCGAAGCTTTCTTT
CDR3: CASSFQGAGEAFF
size: NA
J: TRBJ1-1
D: TRBD1
V: TRBV5-1

DNA: TGTGCTAGCAGTGCCGGGACAGGGGAGTTCGAGCAGTACTTC
CDR3: CASSAGTGEFEQYF
size: many
J: TRBJ2-7
D: TRBD1
V: TRBV7-7

DNA: TGTGCCATCAGTGAGTCGTATTATGGCTACACCTTC
CDR3: CAISESYYGYTF
size: NA
J: TRBJ1-2
D: NA
V: TRBV10-3

DNA: TGTGCCAGCAGCTTCAGCGGCGGTTCGAACACCGGGGAGCTGTTTTTT
CDR3: CASSFSGGSNTGELFF
size: few
J: TRBJ2-2
D: NA
V: TRBV7-2

DNA: TGTGCCAGCAGCGTCGGGGACAGGGGGAGCTCCTACGAGCAGTACTTC
CDR3: CASSVGDRGSSYEQYF
size: NA
J: TRBJ2-7
D: TRBD1
V: TRBV9

DNA: TGTGCCAGCAGCTTTCACACTGAAGCTTTCTTT
CDR3: CASSFHTEAFF
size: NA
J: TRBJ1-1
D: NA
V: TRBV5-4

DNA: TGCAGTGCTAGCCCGACAGGGCATGGCTACACCTTC
CDR3: CSASPTGHGYTF
size: many
J: TRBJ1-2
D: TRBD1
V: TRBV20-1

DNA: TGTGCCAGCAGTGACTCGTTTAACACTGGACGGAATGGTAATTCACCCCTCCACTTT
CDR3: CASSDSFNTGRNGNSPLHF
size: NA
J: TRBJ1-6
D: NA
V: TRBV6-4

DNA: TGTGCCAGCAGCTCCACAGGGTCCAATGGCTACACCTTC
CDR3: CASSSTGSNGYTF
size: NA
J: TRBJ1-2
D: NA
V: TRBV11-2

DNA: TGTGCCAGCAGTTACCGCAACAGGGACAGCTACACCTTC
CDR3: CASSYRNRDSYTF
size: NA
J: TRBJ1-2
D: NA
V: TRBV6-5

DNA: TGTGCCGTCGCAGGTTCCTACGAGCAGTACTTC
CDR3: CAVAGSYEQYF
size: few
J: TRBJ2-7
D: NA
V: TRBV30

DNA: TGTGCCAGCAGCACCCAGGGAGCTAATGAAAAACTGTTTTTT
CDR3: CASSTQGANEKLFF
size: NA
J: TRBJ1-4
D: NA
V: TRBV9

DNA: TGCAGCGTTGTGGGAGGACAGGTTCGGGAGCAGTACTTC
CDR3: CSVVGGQVREQYF
size: NA
J: TRBJ2-7
D: NA
V: TRBV29-1

DNA: TGTGCCAGCCGGGAAGCCTCCTCCTACGAGCAGTACTTC
CDR3: CASREASSYEQYF
size: NA
J: TRBJ2-7
D: NA
V: TRBV6-1

DNA: TGTGCCAGCAGCCTCAGCGGGGGGCCTGAGGGGGCCCAGTACTTC
CDR3: CASSLSGGPEGAQYF
size: NA
J: TRBJ2-5
D: TRBD2
V: TRBV28

DNA: TGTGCCAGCAGTTACATACAGGGATTGAACACTGAAGCTTTCTTT
CDR3: CASSYIQGLNTEAFF
size: few
J: TRBJ1-1
D: NA
V: TRBV2

DNA: TGTGCCACCAGCAGAGGTAGCGGGATAGATACGCAGTATTTT
CDR3: CATSRGSGIDTQYF
size: NA
J: TRBJ2-3
D: TRBD2
V: TRBV15

DNA: TGCGCCAGCAGGAGTACAGGGGTTGATGAAGCTTTCTTT
CDR3: CASRSTGVDEAFF
size: NA
J: TRBJ1-1
D: TRBD1
V: TRBV5-1

DNA: TGCAGCGGGCGCAGGGGGGTCGACACTGAAGCTTTCTTT
CDR3: CSGRRGVDTEAFF
size: NA
J: TRBJ1-1
D: TRBD1
V: TRBV29-1

DNA: TGTGCCAGCAGTTTGGGACAGGGAGTTGGCTACACCTTC
CDR3: CASSLGQGVGYTF
size: few
J: TRBJ1-2
D: TRBD1
V: TRBV12-3/TRBV12-4

DNA: TGTGCCAGCAGGGACCCCCACGAGCAGTACTTC
CDR3: CASRDPHEQYF
size: few
J: TRBJ2-7
D: NA
V: TRBV27